This T cell receptor beta chain was retrieved from a study of T cells in Graves' hyperthyroidism and ophthalmopathy. Background on the study: Once the initial diagnosis was made, peripheral blood was obtained before any treatment.

CDR3 length: 15 residues. Per the germline V gene, CDR1 is DFQATT and CDR2 is SNEGSKA (reference sequence). V was shortened by 3 bases and J by 8 bases, with 20 bases between the two germline ends. Whole-study results and caveats: Clonotypes that were expanded in thyroid above 0.001 mostly appeared in blood too.

RNA transcripts gave rise to amplified TCR beta CDR3 regions. First-round RT-PCR with HTBI primers amplified the TCR CDR3 region. TCRdb analysed the multiplex PCR reads with MiXCR anew, one entry per CDR3 protein. This table has 250,000 to 300,000 distinct CDR3 sequences, around 19% appearing once. A word on this clonotype: The target antigen is unknown.

At least 3 on the Clinical Activity Score was recorded for ophthalmopathy patients, who also had NOSPECS grade at least 4 and duration under 3 months. The authors obtained PBMCs from 7.5 to 10 ml of fresh peripheral blood. This receptor was identified in a man in his fifties with Graves' ophthalmopathy. V gene TRBV20-1 combines with J gene TRBJ2-1, with TRBD1 as a possible D gene (7 bases). The sequencing sample was made of blood. CDR3 sequence reads: CSARAGQGEVDEQFF. CDR3 DNA: TGCAGTGCTAGGGCGGGGCAGGGGGAGGTGGATGAGCAGTTCTTC.